The rows below give T cell receptor beta chains drawn from one sample of a study of T-cell reconstitution after alpha-beta-depleted transplantation in children. TCRdb itself ran the PCR reads through MiXCR, one entry per CDR3 protein. The sample holds about 210,000 distinct CDR3 sequences, roughly 15% seen once. The sample in question was PBMCs, mostly from graft donor cells, obtained 360 days after TCRalphabeta/CD19-depleted stem cell transplant. The receptors shown here come from a male patient aged 2 to 10 who had a stem cell transplant for acute lymphoblastic leukemia, so the T cells may come from the graft donor. The CDR3 runs from the conserved cysteine through the conserved F or W. The D gene is left open where the match is weak. Clone size is shown for a subset of rows, as once, few, many or a class of expanded clone.

clone_size	d_call	v_call	j_call	cdr3_aa	cdr3_nt
NA	TRBD1	TRBV2	TRBJ1-6	CASSERDRLSPLHF	TGTGCCAGCAGTGAACGGGACAGGCTATCACCCCTCCACTTT
NA	TRBD2	TRBV4-3	TRBJ2-2	CASSQSSGVVGELFF	TGCGCCAGCAGCCAGTCAAGCGGGGTTGTCGGGGAGCTGTTTTTT
few	TRBD2	TRBV6-2/TRBV6-3	TRBJ2-1	CASSYSVGRGGPSYNEQFF	TGTGCCAGCAGTTACTCCGTAGGTCGGGGGGGGCCGAGCTACAATGAGCAGTTCTTC
NA	NA	TRBV6-1	TRBJ2-7	CASSLRAASEQYF	TGTGCCAGCAGTCTTCGGGCGGCTAGCGAGCAGTACTTC
many	TRBD2	TRBV20-1	TRBJ2-1	CSARDSLAGGPFF	TGCAGTGCTAGAGATAGTCTAGCGGGGGGCCCATTCTTC
many	TRBD2	TRBV12-3/TRBV12-4	TRBJ2-1	CASSPERGVNNEQFF	TGTGCCAGCAGTCCCGAGCGGGGGGTCAACAATGAGCAGTTCTTC
many	NA	TRBV28	TRBJ1-1	CASSHKVNTEAFF	TGTGCCAGCAGTCACAAGGTGAACACTGAAGCTTTCTTT
once	TRBD1	TRBV11-1	TRBJ1-4	CASSPGTGGGSRYEKLFF	TGTGCCAGCAGTCCCGGGACAGGGGGAGGCTCCCGCTATGAAAAACTGTTTTTT
few	NA	TRBV29-1	TRBJ1-2	CSVVGGNYGYTF	TGCAGCGTTGTGGGGGGCAACTATGGCTACACCTTC
many	NA	TRBV6-2/TRBV6-3	TRBJ2-7	CASSFRAELNEQYF	TGTGCCAGCAGTTTCCGGGCCGAGTTGAACGAGCAGTACTTC
many	TRBD1	TRBV5-4	TRBJ2-5	CASRGQTETQYF	TGTGCCAGCAGGGGACAGACGGAGACCCAGTACTTC
NA	NA	TRBV10-3	TRBJ1-2	CAISERQDYGYTF	TGTGCCATCAGTGAGCGGCAGGACTACGGCTACACCTTC
few	NA	TRBV7-8	TRBJ2-5	CASSHFFSSPETQYF	TGTGCCAGCAGCCATTTTTTTAGTAGCCCGGAGACCCAGTACTTC
NA	NA	TRBV18	TRBJ1-1	CASSPGTGLRTEAFF	TGTGCCAGCTCACCGGGAACAGGGTTACGCACTGAAGCTTTCTTT